This T cell receptor beta chain emerged from a study of T-cell reconstitution after alpha-beta-depleted transplantation in children. Whole-study results and caveats: Alpha-beta T cells about two months after transplant reportedly derived from several hundred expanded graft clones. The main origin of T-cell counts and diversity one year after transplant was newly produced T cells. TCRbeta diversity was high at day 60 in some patients (a result of surviving recipient T cells and thymic progenitors).

About this clonotype: What it binds is unknown.

Library preparation (for TCRbeta) was performed with unique molecular identifiers. MiXCR was run by TCRdb on the PCR reads, yielding one entry per CDR3 protein. The sample carries 440,000 or so distinct CDR3 sequences, roughly 43% recorded once. V shed 3 bases and J shed 7 bases, with 12 bases lying between them. CDR1 and CDR2 from the germline V gene are SQVTM and ANQGSEA. The CDR3 consists of 12 residues. The clonotype comes from a girl aged 2 to 10 with aplastic anemia, due to receive a stem cell transplant. The chain employs TRBV29-1 and TRBJ2-5; D is unclear. The sequencing here drew on PBMCs, taken before TCRalphabeta/CD19-depleted stem cell transplant. CDR3 sequence (DNA): TGCAGCGTTGATTTAGAAGGCGCGACCCAGTACTTC. Protein: CSVDLEGATQYF.